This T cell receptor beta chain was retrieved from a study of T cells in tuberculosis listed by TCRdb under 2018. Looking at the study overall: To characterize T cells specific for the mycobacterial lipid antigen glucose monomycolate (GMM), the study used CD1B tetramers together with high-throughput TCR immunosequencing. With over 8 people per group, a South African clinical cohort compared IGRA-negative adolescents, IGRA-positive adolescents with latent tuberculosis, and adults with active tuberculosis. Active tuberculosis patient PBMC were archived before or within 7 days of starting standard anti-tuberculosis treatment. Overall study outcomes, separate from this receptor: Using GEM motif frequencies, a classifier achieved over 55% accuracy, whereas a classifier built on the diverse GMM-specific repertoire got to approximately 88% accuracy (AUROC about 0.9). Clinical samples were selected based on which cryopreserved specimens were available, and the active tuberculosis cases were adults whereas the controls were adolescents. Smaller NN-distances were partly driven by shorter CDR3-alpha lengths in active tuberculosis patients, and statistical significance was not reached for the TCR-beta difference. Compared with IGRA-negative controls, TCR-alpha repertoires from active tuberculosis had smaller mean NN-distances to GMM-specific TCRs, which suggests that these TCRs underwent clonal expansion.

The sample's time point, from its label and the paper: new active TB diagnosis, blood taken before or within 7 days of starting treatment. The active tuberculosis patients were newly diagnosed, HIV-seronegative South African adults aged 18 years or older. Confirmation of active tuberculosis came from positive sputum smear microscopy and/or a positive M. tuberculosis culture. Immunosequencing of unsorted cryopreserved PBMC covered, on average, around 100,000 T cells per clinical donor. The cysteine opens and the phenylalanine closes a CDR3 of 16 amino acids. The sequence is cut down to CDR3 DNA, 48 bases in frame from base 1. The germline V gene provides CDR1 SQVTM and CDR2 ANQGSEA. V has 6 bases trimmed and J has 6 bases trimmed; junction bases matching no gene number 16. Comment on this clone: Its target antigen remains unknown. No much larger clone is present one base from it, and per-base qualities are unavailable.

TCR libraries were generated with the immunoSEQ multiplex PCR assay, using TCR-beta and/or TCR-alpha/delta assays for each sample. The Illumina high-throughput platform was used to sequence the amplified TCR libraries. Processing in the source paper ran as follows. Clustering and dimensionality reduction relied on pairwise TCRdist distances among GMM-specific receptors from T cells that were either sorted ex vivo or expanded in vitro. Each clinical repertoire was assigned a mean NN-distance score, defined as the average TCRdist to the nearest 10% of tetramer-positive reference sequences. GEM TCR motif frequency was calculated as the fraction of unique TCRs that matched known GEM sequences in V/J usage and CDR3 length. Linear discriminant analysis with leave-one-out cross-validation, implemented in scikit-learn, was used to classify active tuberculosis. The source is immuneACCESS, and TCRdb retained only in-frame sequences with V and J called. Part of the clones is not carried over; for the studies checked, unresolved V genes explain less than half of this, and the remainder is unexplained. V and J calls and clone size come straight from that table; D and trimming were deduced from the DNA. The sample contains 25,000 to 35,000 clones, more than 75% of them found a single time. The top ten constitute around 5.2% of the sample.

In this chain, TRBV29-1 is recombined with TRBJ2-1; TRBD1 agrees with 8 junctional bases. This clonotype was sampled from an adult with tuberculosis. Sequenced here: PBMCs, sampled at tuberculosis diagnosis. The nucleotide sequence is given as TGCAGCGTCCCGGCTCTTGGACAGGGTTTCGGCAATGAGCAGTTCTTC. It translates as CSVPALGQGFGNEQFF.